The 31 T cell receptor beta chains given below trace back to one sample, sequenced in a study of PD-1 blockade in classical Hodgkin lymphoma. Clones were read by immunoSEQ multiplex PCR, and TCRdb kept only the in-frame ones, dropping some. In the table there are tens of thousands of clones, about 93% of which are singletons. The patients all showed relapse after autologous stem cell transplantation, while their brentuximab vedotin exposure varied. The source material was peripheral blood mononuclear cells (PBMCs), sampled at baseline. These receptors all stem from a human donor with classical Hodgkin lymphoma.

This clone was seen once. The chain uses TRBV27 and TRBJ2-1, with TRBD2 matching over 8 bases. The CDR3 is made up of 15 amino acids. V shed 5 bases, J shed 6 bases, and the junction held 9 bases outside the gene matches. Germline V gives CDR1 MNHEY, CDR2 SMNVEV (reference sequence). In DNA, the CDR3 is TGTGCCAGCAGTCCGCGGACTAGCTGGCTCAATGAGCAGTTCTTC. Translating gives CASSPRTSWLNEQFF.

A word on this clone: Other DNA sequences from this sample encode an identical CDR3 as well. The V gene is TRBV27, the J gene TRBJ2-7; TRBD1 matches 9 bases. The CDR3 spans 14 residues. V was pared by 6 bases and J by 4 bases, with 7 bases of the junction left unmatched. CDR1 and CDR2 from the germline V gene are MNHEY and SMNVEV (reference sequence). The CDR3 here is CASSSGTGIYEQYF. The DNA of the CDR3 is TGTGCCAGCAGCTCCGGGACAGGGATATACGAGCAGTACTTC.

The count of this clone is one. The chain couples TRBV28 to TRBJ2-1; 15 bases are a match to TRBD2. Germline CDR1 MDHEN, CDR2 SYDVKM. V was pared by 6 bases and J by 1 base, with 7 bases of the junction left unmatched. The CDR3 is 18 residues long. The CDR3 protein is CASSPGTSGRLSYNEQFF. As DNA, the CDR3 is TGTGCCAGCAGCCCCGGGACTAGCGGGAGGCTTTCCTACAATGAGCAGTTCTTC.

DNA of the CDR3: TGTGCCAGCAGCTTAGAGGGGCTCGGCAATCAGCCCCAGCATTTT. It yields the protein CASSLEGLGNQPQHF. The V call is TRBV7-3, the J call TRBJ1-5, with a weak D call TRBD1 (5 bases). The CDR3 sequence is 15 residues long. Germline CDR1 is SGHTA and CDR2 is FQGTGA. V was trimmed by 2 bases and J by 2 bases, leaving 10 bases between them.

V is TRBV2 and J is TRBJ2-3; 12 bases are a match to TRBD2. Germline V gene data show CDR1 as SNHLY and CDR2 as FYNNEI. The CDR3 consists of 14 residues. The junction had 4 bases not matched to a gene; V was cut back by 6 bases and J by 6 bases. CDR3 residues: CASSPGLAGDTQYF. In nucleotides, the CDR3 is TGTGCCAGCAGCCCGGGACTAGCGGGCGATACGCAGTATTTT.

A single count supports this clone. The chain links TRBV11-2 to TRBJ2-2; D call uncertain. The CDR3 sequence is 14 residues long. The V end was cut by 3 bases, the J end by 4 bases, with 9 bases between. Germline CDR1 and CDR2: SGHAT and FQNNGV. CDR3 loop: CASSLTPITGELFF. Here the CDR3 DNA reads TGTGCCAGCAGCTTGACACCTATCACCGGGGAGCTGTTTTTT.

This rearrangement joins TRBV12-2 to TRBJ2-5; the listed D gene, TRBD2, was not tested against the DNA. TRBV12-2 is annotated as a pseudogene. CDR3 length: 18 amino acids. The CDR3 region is CASRLALRISGSKETQYF. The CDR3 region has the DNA TGTGCAAGTCGCTTAGCGCTTCGGATTAGCGGGAGCAAAGAGACCCAGTACTTC.

The CDR3 region is CASSVGGGYQETQYF. Here the CDR3 DNA reads TGTGCCAGCAGCGTCGGGGGAGGGTACCAAGAGACCCAGTACTTC. This rearrangement joins TRBV6-5 to TRBJ2-5; 7 bases fit TRBD2. CDR3 size: 15 residues. CDR1 and CDR2 from the germline V gene are MNHEY and SVGAGI. V lost 6 bases, J lost 0 bases, and 7 bases stayed unmatched.

Written as DNA, the CDR3 is TGCGCCAGCAGCCAAGTTAATCCAGGGGGCGCCGCAAGTGAGCAGTTCTTC. Its translation: CASSQVNPGGAASEQFF. The V and J genes are TRBV4-3 and TRBJ2-1; 8 positions match TRBD1. V lost 1 base to trimming and J lost 9 bases; unmatched junction nucleotides: 14. Germline assignment: CDR1 LGHNA and CDR2 YSLEER. This CDR3 is 17 amino acids long.

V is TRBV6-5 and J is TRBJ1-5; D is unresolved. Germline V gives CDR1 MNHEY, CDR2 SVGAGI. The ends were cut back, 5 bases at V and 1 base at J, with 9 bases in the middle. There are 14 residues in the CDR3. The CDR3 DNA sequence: TGTGCCAGCAGTGAACCTGGGAGCAATCAGCCCCAGCATTTT. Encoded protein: CASSEPGSNQPQHF.

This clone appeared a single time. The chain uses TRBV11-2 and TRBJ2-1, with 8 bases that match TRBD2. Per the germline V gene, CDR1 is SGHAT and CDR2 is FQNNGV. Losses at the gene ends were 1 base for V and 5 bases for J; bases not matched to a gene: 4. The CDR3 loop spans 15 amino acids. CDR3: CASSLVSGGNNEQFF. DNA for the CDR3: TGTGCCAGCAGCTTAGTCAGCGGGGGTAACAATGAGCAGTTCTTC.

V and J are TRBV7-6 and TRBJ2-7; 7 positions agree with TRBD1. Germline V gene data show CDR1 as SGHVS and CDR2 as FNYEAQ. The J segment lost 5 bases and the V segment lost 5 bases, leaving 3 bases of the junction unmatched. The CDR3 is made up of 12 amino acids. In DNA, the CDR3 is TGTGCCAGCAGCCTCCAGGGGGACGAGCAGTACTTC. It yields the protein CASSLQGDEQYF. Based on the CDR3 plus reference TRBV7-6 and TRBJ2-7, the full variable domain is GAGVSQSPRYKVTKRGQDVALRCDPISGHVSLYWYRQALGQGPEFLTYFNYEAQQDKSGLPNDRFSAERPEGSISTLTIQRTEQRDSAMYRCASSLQGDEQYFGPGTRLTVT.

In DNA, the CDR3 is TGTGCCAGCAGCGACACAGAAGGTTACGAGCAGTACTTC. Translating gives CASSDTEGYEQYF. The chain employs TRBV9 and TRBJ2-7; D uncertain. The CDR3 loop spans 13 amino acids. V was clipped by 3 bases and J by 4 bases, with 11 bases between them. CDR1 SGDLS and CDR2 YYNGEE come from the germline V gene.

The CDR3 DNA reads TGTGCCAGCAGCGGACCGTTAACAGCATCCCTAGCGGGATCACAAGAGACCCAGTACTTC. Amino acid sequence: CASSGPLTASLAGSQETQYF. The chain uses TRBV9 and TRBJ2-5, with 9 bases aligning to TRBD2. The germline CDR1 and CDR2 sequences are SGDLS and YYNGEE. The ends lost 3 bases at V and 2 bases at J; junction bases unmatched: 20. The CDR3 has 20 amino acids.

CDR3 coding DNA: TGTGCCAGCAGCAAAGTAGGCGAGGAAGATACGCAGTATTTT. Protein product: CASSKVGEEDTQYF. V is TRBV21-1 and J is TRBJ2-3; the D call in the table, TRBD2, was not verified against the DNA. TRBV21-1 is a listed pseudogene. CDR3 length equals 14 residues.

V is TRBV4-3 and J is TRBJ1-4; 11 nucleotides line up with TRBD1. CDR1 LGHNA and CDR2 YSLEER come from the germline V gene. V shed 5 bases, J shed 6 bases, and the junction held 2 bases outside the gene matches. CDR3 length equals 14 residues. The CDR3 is CASSWDRGYEKLFF. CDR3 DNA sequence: TGCGCCAGCAGCTGGGACAGGGGGTATGAAAAACTGTTTTTT.

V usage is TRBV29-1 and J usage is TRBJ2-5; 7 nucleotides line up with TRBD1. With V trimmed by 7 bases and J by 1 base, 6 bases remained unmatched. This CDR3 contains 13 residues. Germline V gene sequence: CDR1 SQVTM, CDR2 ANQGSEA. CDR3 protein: CSALGTVQETQYF. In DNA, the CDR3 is TGCAGCGCCCTTGGGACAGTCCAAGAGACCCAGTACTTC.

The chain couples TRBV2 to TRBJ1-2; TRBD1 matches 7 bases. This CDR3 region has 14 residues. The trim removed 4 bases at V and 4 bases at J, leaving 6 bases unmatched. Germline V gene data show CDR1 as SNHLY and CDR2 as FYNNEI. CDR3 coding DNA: TGTGCCAGCAGTGCGGACAGGCAATCCTATGGCTACACCTTC. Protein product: CASSADRQSYGYTF.

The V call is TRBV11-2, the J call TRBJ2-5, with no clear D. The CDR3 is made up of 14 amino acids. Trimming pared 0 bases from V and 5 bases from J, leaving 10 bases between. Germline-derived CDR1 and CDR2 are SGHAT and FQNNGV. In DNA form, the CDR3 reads TGTGCCAGCAGCTTAGACCCTATTGGGGAGACCCAGTACTTC. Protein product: CASSLDPIGETQYF.

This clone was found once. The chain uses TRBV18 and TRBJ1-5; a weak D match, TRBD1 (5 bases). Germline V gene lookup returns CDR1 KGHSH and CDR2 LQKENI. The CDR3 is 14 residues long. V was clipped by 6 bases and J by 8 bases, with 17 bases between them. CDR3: CASSPGVRGEPQHF. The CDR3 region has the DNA TGTGCCAGCTCCCCTGGGGTCCGAGGGGAGCCCCAGCATTTT.

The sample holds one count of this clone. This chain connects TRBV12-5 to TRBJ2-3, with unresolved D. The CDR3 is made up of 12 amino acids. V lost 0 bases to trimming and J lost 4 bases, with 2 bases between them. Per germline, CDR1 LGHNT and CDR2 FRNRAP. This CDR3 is CASGLVPDTQYF. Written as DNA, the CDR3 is TGTGCTAGTGGTTTGGTGCCAGATACGCAGTATTTT.

CDR3 sequence (DNA): TGTGCCAGCAGCCCCGGGGCCTCCTATGGCTACACCTTC. It is translated as CASSPGASYGYTF. The chain links TRBV6-6 to TRBJ1-2; a weak D match, TRBD1 (5 bases). Germline CDR1 reads MNHNY; CDR2 reads SVGAGI (reference sequence). The V and J ends lost 6 bases and 4 bases respectively, with 12 bases between them. CDR3 length: 13 amino acids.

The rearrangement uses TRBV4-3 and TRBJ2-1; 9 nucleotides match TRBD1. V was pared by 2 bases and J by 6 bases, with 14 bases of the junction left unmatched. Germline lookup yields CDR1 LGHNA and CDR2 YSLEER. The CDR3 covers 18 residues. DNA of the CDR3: TGCGCCAGCAGCCAACGGATCCCGGGACAGGGTATTAGCAATGAGCAGTTCTTC. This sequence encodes CASSQRIPGQGISNEQFF.

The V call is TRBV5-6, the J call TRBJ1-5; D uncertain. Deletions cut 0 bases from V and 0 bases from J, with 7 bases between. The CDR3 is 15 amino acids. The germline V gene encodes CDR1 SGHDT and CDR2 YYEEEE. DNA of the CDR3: TGTGCCAGCAGCTTGGAAGGGAATAGCAATCAGCCCCAGCATTTT. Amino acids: CASSLEGNSNQPQHF. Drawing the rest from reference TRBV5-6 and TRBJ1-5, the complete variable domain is DAGVTQSPTHLIKTRGQQVTLRCSPKSGHDTVSWYQQALGQGPQFIFQYYEEEERQRGNFPDRFSGHQFPNYSSELNVNALLLGDSALYLCASSLEGNSNQPQHFGDGTRLSIL.

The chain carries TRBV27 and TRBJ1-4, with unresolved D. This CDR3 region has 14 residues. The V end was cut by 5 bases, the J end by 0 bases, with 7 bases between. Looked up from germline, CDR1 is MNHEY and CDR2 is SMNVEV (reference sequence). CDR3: CASSHLATNEKLFF. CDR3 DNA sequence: TGTGCCAGCAGTCACCTTGCAACTAATGAAAAACTGTTTTTT.

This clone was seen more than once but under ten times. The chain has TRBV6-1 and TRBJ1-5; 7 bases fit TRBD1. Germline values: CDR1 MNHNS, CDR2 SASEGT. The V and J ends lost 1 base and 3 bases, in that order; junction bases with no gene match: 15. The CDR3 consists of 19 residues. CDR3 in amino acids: CASSEEGTYGTVHNQPQHF. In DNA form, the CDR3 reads TGTGCCAGCAGTGAAGAAGGAACATACGGGACAGTTCACAATCAGCCCCAGCATTTT.

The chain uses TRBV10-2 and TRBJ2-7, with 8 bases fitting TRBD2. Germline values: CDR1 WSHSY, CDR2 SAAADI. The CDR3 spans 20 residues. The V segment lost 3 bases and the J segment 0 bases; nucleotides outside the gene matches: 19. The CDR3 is CASSEIYWISGATSSYEQYF. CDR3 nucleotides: TGCGCCAGCAGTGAAATTTATTGGATTAGCGGGGCTACAAGCTCCTACGAGCAGTACTTC.

This CDR3 reads CASSETSGASYEQYF. In nucleotides, the CDR3 is TGTGCCAGCAGCGAGACTAGCGGGGCTTCCTACGAGCAGTACTTC. J is TRBJ2-7 and V is TRBV9, with TRBD2 matching over 11 bases. The CDR3 has 15 residues. V shed 3 bases and J 1 base; nucleotides not matched to a gene: 3. Germline assignment: CDR1 SGDLS and CDR2 YYNGEE.

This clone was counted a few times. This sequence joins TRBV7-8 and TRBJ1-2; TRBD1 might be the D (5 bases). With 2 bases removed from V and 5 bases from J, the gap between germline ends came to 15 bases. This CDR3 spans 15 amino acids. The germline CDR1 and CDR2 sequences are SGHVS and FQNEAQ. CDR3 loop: CASSLFYRQDYGYTF. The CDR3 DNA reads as TGTGCCAGCAGCTTATTTTACAGGCAGGATTATGGCTACACCTTC.

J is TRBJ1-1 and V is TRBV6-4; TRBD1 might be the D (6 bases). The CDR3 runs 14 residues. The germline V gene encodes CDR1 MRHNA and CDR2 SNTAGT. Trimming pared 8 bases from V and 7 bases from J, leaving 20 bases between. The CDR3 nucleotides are TGTGCCAGCCCCATAGGGGGGGCTGCTAGTGAAGCTTTCTTT. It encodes CASPIGGAASEAFF.

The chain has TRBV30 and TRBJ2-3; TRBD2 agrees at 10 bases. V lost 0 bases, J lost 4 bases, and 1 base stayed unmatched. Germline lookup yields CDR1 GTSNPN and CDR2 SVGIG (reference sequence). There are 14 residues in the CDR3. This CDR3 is CAWSVAGGADTQYF. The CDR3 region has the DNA TGTGCCTGGAGTGTAGCGGGGGGGGCAGATACGCAGTATTTT. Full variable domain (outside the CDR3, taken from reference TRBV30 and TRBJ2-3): SQTIHQWPATLVQPVGSPLSLECTVEGTSNPNLYWYRQAAGRGLQLLFYSVGIGQISSEVPQNLSASRPQDRQFILSSKKLLLSDSGFYLCAWSVAGGADTQYFGPGTRLTVL.